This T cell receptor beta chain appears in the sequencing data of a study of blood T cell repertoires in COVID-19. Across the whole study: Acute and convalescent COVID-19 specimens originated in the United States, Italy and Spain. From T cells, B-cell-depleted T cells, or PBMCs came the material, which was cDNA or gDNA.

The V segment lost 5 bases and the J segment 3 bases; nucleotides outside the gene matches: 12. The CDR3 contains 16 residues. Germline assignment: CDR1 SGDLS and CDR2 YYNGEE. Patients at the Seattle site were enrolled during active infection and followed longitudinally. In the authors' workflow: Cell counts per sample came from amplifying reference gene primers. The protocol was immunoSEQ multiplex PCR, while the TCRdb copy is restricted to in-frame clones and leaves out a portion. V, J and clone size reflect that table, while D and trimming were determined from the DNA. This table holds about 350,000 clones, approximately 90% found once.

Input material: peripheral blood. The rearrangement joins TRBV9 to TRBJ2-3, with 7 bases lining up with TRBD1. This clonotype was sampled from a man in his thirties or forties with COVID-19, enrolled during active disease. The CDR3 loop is CASSEDGTAVTDTQYF. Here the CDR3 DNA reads TGTGCCAGCAGTGAGGATGGGACAGCCGTAACAGATACGCAGTATTTT.